This T cell receptor beta chain came from a study of blood T cell repertoires in COVID-19. Study-wide background: COVID-19 samples from acute and convalescent phases originated in the United States, Italy and Spain. Sample material is recorded as cDNA or gDNA derived from T cells, B-cell-depleted T cells, or PBMCs.

Repertoires were generated with immunoSEQ multiplex PCR, while TCRdb's copy carries only in-frame clones and drops some. The table has over 250,000 clones, approximately 83% seen once. This TCR was recovered from a woman between 65 and 79 years old with acute or convalescent COVID-19. Sequenced material: peripheral blood.

The CDR3 reads CASSATGQGWTGYTF. The CDR3 DNA reads TGTGCCAGCAGCGCAACGGGACAGGGATGGACGGGCTACACCTTC. This chain connects TRBV5-4 to TRBJ1-2; 9 nucleotides align to TRBD1. CDR3 length equals 15 residues. CDR1 is SGHNT, CDR2 YYREEE, per germline (reference sequence). V was pared by 4 bases and J by 8 bases, with 12 bases of the junction left unmatched.